The 14 T cell receptor beta chains below come from one sample, sequenced in a study of blood T cell repertoires in COVID-19. TCRdb's table, derived via immunoSEQ multiplex PCR, lists solely in-frame clones and lacks some. The sample lists 90,000 to 140,000 clones, 81% occurring once. The sample taken for sequencing was peripheral blood. These receptors were obtained from an older man with acute or convalescent COVID-19.

The chain carries TRBV6-5 and TRBJ1-6; a weak D match, TRBD1 (5 bases). Deletions cut 2 bases from V and 5 bases from J, with 10 bases between. The CDR3 spans 15 residues. The germline gives CDR1 MNHEY, CDR2 SVGAGI. CDR3 loop: CASSYRGGDNSPLHF. The CDR3 DNA reads TGTGCCAGCAGTTACCGGGGGGGGGATAATTCACCCCTCCACTTT.

This clone showed up just once. This chain links TRBV11-2 with TRBJ1-1; weak D call: TRBD1 (5 bases). Per the germline V gene, CDR1 is SGHAT and CDR2 is FQNNGV. The CDR3 spans 15 residues. The V and J ends lost 5 bases and 5 bases respectively, with 18 bases between them. The CDR3 nucleotides are TGTGCCAGCAGCCATAGAACCCAGGGAAGTACTGAAGCTTTCTTT. This encodes CASSHRTQGSTEAFF.

In its sample, this clone was seen a few times. Because the CDR3 is missing its conserved closing phenylalanine or tryptophan, this is likely a read error. The DNA is left out, because the CDR3 cannot be placed on it with certainty; the CDR3 is given as TCRdb lists it. This chain uses TRBV5-8 with TRBJ1-6; the table assigns TRBD1, which was not confirmed against the DNA. Germline V gives CDR1 SGHTS, CDR2 YDEGEE. With termini counted, the CDR3 has 12 amino acids. The CDR3 is CASSRLGQGKGL.

CDR3 sequence (DNA): TGTGCCAGCAGCGTAGGCGGGACAGGGGTGAGAGAGCAGTACTTC. This gives the protein CASSVGGTGVREQYF. V is TRBV9 and J is TRBJ2-7; the match to TRBD1 covers 10 bases. V was clipped by 0 bases and J by 7 bases; unmatched bases: 7. Germline values: CDR1 SGDLS, CDR2 YYNGEE. This CDR3 region has 15 residues.

This clone has only a few counts. The rearrangement joins TRBV10-1 to TRBJ1-1; a possible D gene is TRBD1 (5 bases). CDR1 is WNHNN and CDR2 is SYGVQD in the germline V gene (reference sequence). The CDR3 contains 13 residues. V gave up 2 bases and J gave up 7 bases, with 11 bases separating them. This CDR3 is CASSEQRRGEAFF. The CDR3 DNA is TGCGCCAGCAGTGAGCAGCGAAGGGGTGAAGCTTTCTTT.

The chain recombines TRBV7-9 with TRBJ2-1; the D is unclear. The CDR3 runs 13 residues. CDR1 and CDR2 from the germline V gene are SEHNR and FQNEAQ (reference sequence). Trimming removed 2 bases at V and 9 bases at J, with 11 bases between. The CDR3 DNA sequence: TGTGCCAGCAGCTTAACGGAGTTAGCTGAGCAGTTCTTC. Residues: CASSLTELAEQFF.

This clone is a singleton in its sample. The V call is TRBV28, the J call TRBJ1-1, with TRBD1 identical over 12 bases. Looked up from germline, CDR1 is MDHEN and CDR2 is SYDVKM. CDR3 length: 14 residues. Losses at the gene ends were 8 bases for V and 11 bases for J; bases not matched to a gene: 12. The CDR3: CASPTGTGGAGAFF. The CDR3 DNA sequence: TGTGCCAGCCCCACCGGGACAGGGGGCGCCGGGGCTTTCTTT.

V is TRBV11-2 and J is TRBJ2-7, with D possibly being TRBD2 (6 bases). Germline assignment: CDR1 SGHAT and CDR2 FQNNGV. The CDR3 is made up of 14 amino acids. V shed 5 bases and J shed 0 bases, with 11 bases lying between them. The CDR3 DNA is TGTGCCAGCAGCCCTAGGGAGGTCTCCTACGAGCAGTACTTC. Translated: CASSPREVSYEQYF.

Turning to this clone: The sample holds other DNA sequences that translate to the same CDR3. The chain is built from TRBV18 and TRBJ1-1; a weak D match, TRBD1 (5 bases). Trimming took 6 bases from V and 3 from J, leaving 11 bases between them. Germline V lookup: CDR1 KGHSH, CDR2 LQKENI. The CDR3 consists of 13 residues. DNA of the CDR3: TGTGCCAGCTCCCCTCGGGGGGACACTGAAGCTTTCTTT. Encoded protein: CASSPRGDTEAFF.

The chain joins TRBV6-1 to TRBJ1-4; 8 bases line up with TRBD1. V lost 7 bases to trimming and J lost 1 base; unmatched junction nucleotides: 20. The CDR3 totals 20 residues. Germline CDR1 reads MNHNS; CDR2 reads SASEGT. For the CDR3, the DNA is TGTGCCAGCATTGACCCGTTGCCGGGACAGGCGAGGAGAACTAATGAAAAACTGTTTTTT. Its translation: CASIDPLPGQARRTNEKLFF.

V gene TRBV27 combines with J gene TRBJ2-1; 10 bases map to TRBD2. The CDR3 consists of 14 residues. Germline V gene sequence: CDR1 MNHEY, CDR2 SMNVEV (reference sequence). Trimming removed 6 bases from V and 6 bases from J; junction bases left unmatched: 5. CDR3 amino acids: CASSPAGGPNEQFF. As DNA, the CDR3 is TGTGCCAGCAGCCCAGCGGGAGGGCCCAATGAGCAGTTCTTC.

V gene TRBV28 combines with J gene TRBJ2-7, with D possibly TRBD1 on 5 matching bases. Germline CDR1 MDHEN, CDR2 SYDVKM. V shed 6 bases and J shed 3 bases, with 21 bases lying between them. The CDR3 sequence is 16 residues long. The CDR3 reads CASSTPRAGWNYEQYF. As DNA, the CDR3 is TGTGCCAGCAGCACCCCTAGGGCAGGGTGGAACTACGAGCAGTACTTC.

The V gene is TRBV15, the J gene TRBJ2-3; perhaps TRBD1 as D (6 bases). With 8 bases removed from V and 5 bases from J, the gap between germline ends came to 14 bases. Germline V gene sequence: CDR1 LNHNV, CDR2 YYDKDF (reference sequence). This CDR3 is 13 amino acids long. The CDR3 DNA is TGTGCCACCTCAACAGGGACGAGAGATACGCAGTATTTT. Its protein is CATSTGTRDTQYF.

The chain recombines TRBV5-5 with TRBJ1-4; tentatively, D is TRBD1 (6 bases). This CDR3 region has 12 residues. CDR1 SGHKS and CDR2 YYEKEE come from the germline V gene (reference sequence). Trimming left V 4 bases short and J 11 bases short, with 12 bases between. The CDR3 nucleotides read TGTGCCAGCAGCGGAACAGGGTTGAAACTGTTTTTT. It encodes CASSGTGLKLFF.